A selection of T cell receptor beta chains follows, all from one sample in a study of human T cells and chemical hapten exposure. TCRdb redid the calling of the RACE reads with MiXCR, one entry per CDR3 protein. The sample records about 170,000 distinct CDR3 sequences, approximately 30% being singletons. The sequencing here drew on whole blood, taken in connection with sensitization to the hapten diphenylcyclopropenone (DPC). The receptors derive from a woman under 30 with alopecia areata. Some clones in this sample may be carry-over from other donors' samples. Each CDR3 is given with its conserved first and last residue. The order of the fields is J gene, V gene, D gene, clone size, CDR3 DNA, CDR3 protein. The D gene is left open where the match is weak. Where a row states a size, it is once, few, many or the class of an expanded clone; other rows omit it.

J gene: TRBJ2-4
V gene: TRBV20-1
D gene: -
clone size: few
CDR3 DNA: TGCAGTGCTAGAGTACCCGGGACCAAAAACATTCAGTACTTC
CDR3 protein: CSARVPGTKNIQYF

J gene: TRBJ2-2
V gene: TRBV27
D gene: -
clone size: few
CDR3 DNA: TGTGCCAGCAGGATCAGGGAGGACACCGGGGAGCTGTTTTTT
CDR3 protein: CASRIREDTGELFF

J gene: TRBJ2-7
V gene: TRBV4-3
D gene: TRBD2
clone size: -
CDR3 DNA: TGCGCCAGCAGCAAGCAACTAGCGGGAGCCTACGAGCAGTACTTC
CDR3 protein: CASSKQLAGAYEQYF

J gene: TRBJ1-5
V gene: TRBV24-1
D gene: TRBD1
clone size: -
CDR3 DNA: TGTGCCACCAGTGACCGGACAGGGGCCAATCAGCCCCAGCATTTT
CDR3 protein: CATSDRTGANQPQHF

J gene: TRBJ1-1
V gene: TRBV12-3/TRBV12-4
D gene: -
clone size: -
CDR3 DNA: TGTGCCAGCAGTTTTTGGAGGACCCAAGAAGACACTGAAGCTTTCTTT
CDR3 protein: CASSFWRTQEDTEAFF

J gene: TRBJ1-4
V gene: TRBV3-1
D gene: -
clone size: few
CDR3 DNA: TGTGCCAGCAAAGGGATTACTAATGAAAAACTGTTTTTT
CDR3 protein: CASKGITNEKLFF

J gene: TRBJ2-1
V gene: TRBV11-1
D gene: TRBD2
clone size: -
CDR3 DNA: TGTGCCAGCAGACCTAGCGGGAGGGCATACGAGCAGTTCTTC
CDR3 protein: CASRPSGRAYEQFF

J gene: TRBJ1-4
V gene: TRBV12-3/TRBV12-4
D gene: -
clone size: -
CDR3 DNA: TGTGCCAGCAGCACCGACCCAGGGAGGCTCGCCGCTGTAGGAGTCGAAAAACTGTTTTTT
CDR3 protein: CASSTDPGRLAAVGVEKLFF

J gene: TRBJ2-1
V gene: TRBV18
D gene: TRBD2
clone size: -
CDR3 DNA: TGTGCCAGCTCACCACCTTTTACGGGAGGACGGAGCTCCTACAATGAGCAGTTCTTC
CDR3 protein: CASSPPFTGGRSSYNEQFF

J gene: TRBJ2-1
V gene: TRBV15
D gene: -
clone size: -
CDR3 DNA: TGTGCCACCAGCAGAGATCAGGACCGCTTACCTCTCTTC
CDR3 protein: CATSRDQDRLPLF

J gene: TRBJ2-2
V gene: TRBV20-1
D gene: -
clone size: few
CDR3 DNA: TGCAGTGCTTTCGGGGGGCCGAACACCGGGGAGCTGTTTTTT
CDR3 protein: CSAFGGPNTGELFF

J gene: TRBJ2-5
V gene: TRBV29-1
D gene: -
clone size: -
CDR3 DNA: TGCAGCGTTGATTCAATACAGAGACAAGAGACCCAGTACTTC
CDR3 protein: CSVDSIQRQETQYF

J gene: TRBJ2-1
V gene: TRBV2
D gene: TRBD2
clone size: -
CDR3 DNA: TGTGCCAGCAGCCGCGGGAGGATTTACAATGAGCAGTTCTTC
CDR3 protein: CASSRGRIYNEQFF

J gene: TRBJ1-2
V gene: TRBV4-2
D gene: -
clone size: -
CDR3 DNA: TGTGCCAGCAGCCAAGGGAACAGGGAAGGCTACACCTTC
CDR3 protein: CASSQGNREGYTF

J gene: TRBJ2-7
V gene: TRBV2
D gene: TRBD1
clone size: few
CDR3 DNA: TGTGCCAGCAAGAATGACAGGGCGAGCTCCTACGAGCAGTACTTC
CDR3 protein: CASKNDRASSYEQYF

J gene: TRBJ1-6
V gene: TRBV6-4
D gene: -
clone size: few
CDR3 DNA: TGTGCCAGCAGTGACTCACCCCTCCACTTT
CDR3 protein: CASSDSPLHF

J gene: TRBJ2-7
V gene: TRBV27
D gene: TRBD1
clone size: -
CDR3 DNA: TGTGCCAGCAGTCCCCGTAGGGGACAGGGGGTTGAGCAGTACTTC
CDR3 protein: CASSPRRGQGVEQYF

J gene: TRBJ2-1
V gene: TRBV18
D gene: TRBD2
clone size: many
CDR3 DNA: TGTGCCAGCTCACCTCAGGGCGGCCGGGGGGGTGAGCAGTTCTTC
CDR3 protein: CASSPQGGRGGEQFF

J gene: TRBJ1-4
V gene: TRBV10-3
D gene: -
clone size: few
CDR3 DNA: TGTGCCATCAGTGGGACAGACAATGAAAAACTGTTTTTT
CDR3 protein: CAISGTDNEKLFF

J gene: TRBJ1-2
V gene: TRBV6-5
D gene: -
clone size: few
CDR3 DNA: TGTGCCAGCAGTTTGCGGGGCGGCGGCTACACCTTC
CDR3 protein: CASSLRGGGYTF

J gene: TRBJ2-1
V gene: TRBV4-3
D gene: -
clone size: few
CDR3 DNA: TGCGCCAGCAGCCCCGTGGGGTACAATGAGCAGTTCTTC
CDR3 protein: CASSPVGYNEQFF

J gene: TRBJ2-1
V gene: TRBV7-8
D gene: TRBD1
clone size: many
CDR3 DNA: TGTGCCAGCAGCCCTGGGACAGGACCCTCCTACAATGAGCAGTTCTTC
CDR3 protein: CASSPGTGPSYNEQFF

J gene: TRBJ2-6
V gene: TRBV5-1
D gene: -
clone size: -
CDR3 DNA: TGCGCCAGCTACCCGGGGTCATCTGGGGCCAACGTCCTGACTTTC
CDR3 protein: CASYPGSSGANVLTF

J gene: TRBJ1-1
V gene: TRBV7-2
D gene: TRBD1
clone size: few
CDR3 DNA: TGTGCCAGCAGCTTAGCCGGTGGGCAGGGGGGTTTCTTT
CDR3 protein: CASSLAGGQGGFF

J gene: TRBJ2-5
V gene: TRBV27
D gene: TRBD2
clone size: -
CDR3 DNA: TGTGCCAGCAAACGACTAGCGGAAAAACAAGAGACCCAGTACTTC
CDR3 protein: CASKRLAEKQETQYF

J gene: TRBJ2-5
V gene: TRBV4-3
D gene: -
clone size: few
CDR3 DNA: TGCGCCAGCAGCCAAGATTGGGGGCACGCCCAAGAGACCCAGTACTTC
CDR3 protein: CASSQDWGHAQETQYF

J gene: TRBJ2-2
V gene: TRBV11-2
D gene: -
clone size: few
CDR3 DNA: TGTGCCAGCAGCTGGAGGGCTGACGGGGAGCTGTTTTTT
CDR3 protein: CASSWRADGELFF

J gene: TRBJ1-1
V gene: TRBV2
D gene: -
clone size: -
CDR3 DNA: TGTGCCAGCAGTGAAAGGACATGGAACACTGAAGCTTTCTTT
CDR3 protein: CASSERTWNTEAFF

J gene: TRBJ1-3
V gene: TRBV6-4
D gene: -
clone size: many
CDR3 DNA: TGTGCCAGCAGTGACGGCACCTCGTACGGAAACACCATATATTTT
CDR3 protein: CASSDGTSYGNTIYF

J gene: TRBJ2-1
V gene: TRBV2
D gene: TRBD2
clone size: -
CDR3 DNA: TGTGCCAGCGGGGGCGGGGCGGGAGGCAATGAGCAGTTCTTC
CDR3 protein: CASGGGAGGNEQFF

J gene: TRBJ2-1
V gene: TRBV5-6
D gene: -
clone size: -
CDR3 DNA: TGTGCCAGCAGCTTGGTAGCGCGGGGGCCCTACAATGAGCAGTTCTTC
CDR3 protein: CASSLVARGPYNEQFF

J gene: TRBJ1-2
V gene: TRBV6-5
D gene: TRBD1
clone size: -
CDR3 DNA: TGTGCCAGCAGGTCCGGGGGGACAGCGGGTCGCCATGGCTACACCTTC
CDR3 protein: CASRSGGTAGRHGYTF

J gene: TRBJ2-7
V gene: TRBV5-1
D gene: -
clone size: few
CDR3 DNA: TGCGCCAGCAGCTTCCAGTGGGACGAGTACGAGCAGTACTTC
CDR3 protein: CASSFQWDEYEQYF

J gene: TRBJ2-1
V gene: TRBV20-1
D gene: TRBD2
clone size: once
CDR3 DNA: TGCAGTGCTAGAGCAACTAGCGGGAGTTACAATGAGCAGTTCTTC
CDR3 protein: CSARATSGSYNEQFF

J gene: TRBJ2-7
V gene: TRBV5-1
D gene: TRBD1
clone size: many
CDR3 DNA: TGCGCCAGCTCTGGACAGGGGTACGAGCAGTACTTC
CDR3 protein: CASSGQGYEQYF

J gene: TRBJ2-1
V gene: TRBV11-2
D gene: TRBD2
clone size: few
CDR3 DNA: TGTGCCAGCAGCTTCTATCCGGGACTAGCGGGAGTAAATCGAGACAATGAGCAGTTCTTC
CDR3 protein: CASSFYPGLAGVNRDNEQFF

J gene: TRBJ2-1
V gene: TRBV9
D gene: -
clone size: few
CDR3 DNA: TGTGCCAGCAGCCCCCATGAGGGTATTCCACCTTTCAATGAGCAGTTCTTC
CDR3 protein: CASSPHEGIPPFNEQFF

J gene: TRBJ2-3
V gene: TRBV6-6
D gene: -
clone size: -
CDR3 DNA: TGTGCCAGCGCCCCGGGGGCCAGCACAGATACGCAGTATTTT
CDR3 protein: CASAPGASTDTQYF

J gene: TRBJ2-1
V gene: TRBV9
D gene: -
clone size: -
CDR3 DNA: TGTGCCAGCAGATCGGACAGAGAGCAGTTCTTC
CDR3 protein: CASRSDREQFF

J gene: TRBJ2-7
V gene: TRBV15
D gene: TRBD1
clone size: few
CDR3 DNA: TGTGCCACCAGCAGCCCCAGGGGGCTGGCGGACGAGCAGTACTTC
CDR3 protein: CATSSPRGLADEQYF

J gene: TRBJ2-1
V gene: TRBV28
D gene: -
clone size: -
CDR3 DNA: TGTGCCAGCAGTTTGCAGCGGGCCTACAATGAGCAGTTCTTC
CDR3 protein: CASSLQRAYNEQFF

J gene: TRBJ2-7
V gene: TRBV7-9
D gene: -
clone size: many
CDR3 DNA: TGTGCCAGCAGCTTTGGGGGTTCCTACGAGCAGTACTTC
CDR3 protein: CASSFGGSYEQYF

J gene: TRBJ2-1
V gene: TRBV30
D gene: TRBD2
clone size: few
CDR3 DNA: TGTGCCTGGAGTGTCTTAGCGGGAGGTTACAATGAGCAGTTCTTC
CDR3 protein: CAWSVLAGGYNEQFF

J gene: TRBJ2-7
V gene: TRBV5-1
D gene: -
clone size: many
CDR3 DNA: TGCGCCAGCAGCTTATCCTGGGTCTACGAGCAGTACTTC
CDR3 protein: CASSLSWVYEQYF

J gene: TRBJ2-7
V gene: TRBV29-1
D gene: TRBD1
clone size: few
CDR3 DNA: TGCAGCGGGGGACAGGTGATATACGAGCAGTACTTC
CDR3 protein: CSGGQVIYEQYF

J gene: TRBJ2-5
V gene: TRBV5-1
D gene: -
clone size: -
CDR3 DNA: TGCGCCAGCAGCCAACAGGGCTTCCAAGAGACCCAGTACTTC
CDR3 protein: CASSQQGFQETQYF

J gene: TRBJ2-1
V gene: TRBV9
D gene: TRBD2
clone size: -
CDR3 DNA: TGTGCCAGCAGCGTTATTTCCCTCGCGGGAGCCAACAATGAGCAGTTCTTC
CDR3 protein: CASSVISLAGANNEQFF

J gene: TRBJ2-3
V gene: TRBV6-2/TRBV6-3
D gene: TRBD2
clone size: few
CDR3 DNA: TGTGCCAGCAGTTTCTCTAGACTAGCGGGGTACACAGATACGCAGTATTTT
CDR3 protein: CASSFSRLAGYTDTQYF

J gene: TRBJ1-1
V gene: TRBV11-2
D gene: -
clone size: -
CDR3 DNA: TGTGCCAGCAGCTTAGGTACAATGAACACTGAAGCTTTCTTT
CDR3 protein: CASSLGTMNTEAFF

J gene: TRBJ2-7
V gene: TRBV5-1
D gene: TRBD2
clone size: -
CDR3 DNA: TGCGCCAGCAGCATCCGTAGCGGGGAGTGGGAGCAGTACTTC
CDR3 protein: CASSIRSGEWEQYF

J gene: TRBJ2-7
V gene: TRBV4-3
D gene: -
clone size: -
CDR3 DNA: TGCGCCAGCAGCCAAGATACGAGCTCCTACGAGCAGTACTTC
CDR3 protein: CASSQDTSSYEQYF